This T cell receptor (beta chain) stems from a study of blood T cells in healthy people across ages. Germline V gene data show CDR1 as PRHDT and CDR2 as FYEKMQ (reference sequence). There are 15 residues in the CDR3. With a J-beta primer mix and a sample-barcoded 5' primer, a second PCR ran about 7 to 12 cycles. In TCRdb, the 5' RACE reads were re-called with MiXCR into one record per CDR3 protein. The sample includes 1.5 million to 2 million distinct CDR3 sequences, about 49% seen only once; the top ten take more than 2%. The origin of this receptor is a woman aged 40 to 50 in good health. The rearrangement links TRBV13 to TRBJ2-7; a weak D match, TRBD2 (5 bases). The better agreement between TRBJ2-5 and the DNA end casts doubt on the J call. Sample: blood. CDR3 protein: CASSLRGSFPETQYF. The CDR3 nucleotides read TGTGCCAGCAGCTTACGTGGGAGTTTTCCAGAGACCCAGTACTTC.